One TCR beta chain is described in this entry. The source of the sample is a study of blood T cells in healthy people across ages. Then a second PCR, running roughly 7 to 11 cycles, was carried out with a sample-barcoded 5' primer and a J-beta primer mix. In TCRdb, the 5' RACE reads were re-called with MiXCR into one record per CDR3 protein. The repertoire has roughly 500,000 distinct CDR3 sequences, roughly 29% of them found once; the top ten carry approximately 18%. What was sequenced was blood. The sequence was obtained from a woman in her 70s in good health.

CDR3 coding DNA: TGTGCCAGCAGCTTAACTAGCGGTAGCACAGATACGCAGTATTTT. Its protein is CASSLTSGSTDTQYF. The chain couples TRBV7-2 to TRBJ2-3; TRBD2 matches 8 bases. V lost 2 bases to trimming and J lost 0 bases; unmatched junction nucleotides: 1. This CDR3 has 15 residues. Germline CDR1 SGHTA, CDR2 FQGNSA.